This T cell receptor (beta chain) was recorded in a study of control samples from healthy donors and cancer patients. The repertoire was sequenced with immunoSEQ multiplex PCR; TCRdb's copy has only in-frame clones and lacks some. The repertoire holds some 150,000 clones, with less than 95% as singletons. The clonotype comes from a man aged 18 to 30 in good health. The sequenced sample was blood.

CDR3 protein: CASSLVLAGAYEQYF. The CDR3 nucleotides read TGTGCCAGCAGCTTAGTTCTAGCGGGGGCCTACGAGCAGTACTTC. The V call is TRBV7-9, the J call TRBJ2-7; 10 bases map to TRBD2. V dropped 1 base and J dropped 2; count of bases not matched to a gene: 2. The CDR3 has 15 amino acids. Germline CDR1 is SEHNR and CDR2 is FQNEAQ (reference sequence).